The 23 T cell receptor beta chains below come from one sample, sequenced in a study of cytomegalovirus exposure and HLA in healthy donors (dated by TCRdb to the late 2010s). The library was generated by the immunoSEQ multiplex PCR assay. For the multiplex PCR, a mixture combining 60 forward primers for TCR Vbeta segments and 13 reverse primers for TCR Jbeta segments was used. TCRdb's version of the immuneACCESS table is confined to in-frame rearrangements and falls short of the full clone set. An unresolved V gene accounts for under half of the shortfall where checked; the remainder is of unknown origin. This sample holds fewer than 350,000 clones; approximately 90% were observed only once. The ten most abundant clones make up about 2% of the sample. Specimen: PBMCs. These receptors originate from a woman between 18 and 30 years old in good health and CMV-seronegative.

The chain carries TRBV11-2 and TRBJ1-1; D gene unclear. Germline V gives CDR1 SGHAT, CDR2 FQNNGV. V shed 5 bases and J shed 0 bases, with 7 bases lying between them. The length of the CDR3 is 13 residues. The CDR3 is CASSPTLNTEAFF. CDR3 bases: TGTGCCAGCAGCCCGACACTGAACACTGAAGCTTTCTTT.

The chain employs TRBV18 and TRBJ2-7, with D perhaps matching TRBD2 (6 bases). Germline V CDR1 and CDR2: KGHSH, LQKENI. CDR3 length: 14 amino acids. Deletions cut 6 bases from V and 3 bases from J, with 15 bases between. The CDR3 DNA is TGTGCCAGCTCGGCCGGGGCGGGGTTCTACGAGCAGTACTTC. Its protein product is CASSAGAGFYEQYF.

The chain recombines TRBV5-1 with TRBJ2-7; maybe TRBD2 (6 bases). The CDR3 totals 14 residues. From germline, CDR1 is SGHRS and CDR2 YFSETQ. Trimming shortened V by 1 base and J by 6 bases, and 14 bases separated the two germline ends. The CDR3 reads CASSLQDYRSEQYF. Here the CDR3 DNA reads TGCGCCAGCAGCTTGCAGGACTACAGGAGCGAGCAGTACTTC.

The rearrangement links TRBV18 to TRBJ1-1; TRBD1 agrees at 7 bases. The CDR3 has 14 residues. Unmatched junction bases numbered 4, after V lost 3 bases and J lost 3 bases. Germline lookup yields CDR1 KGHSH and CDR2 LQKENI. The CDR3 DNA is TGTGCCAGCTCACCCCGTGGACAGGACACTGAAGCTTTCTTT. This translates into CASSPRGQDTEAFF.

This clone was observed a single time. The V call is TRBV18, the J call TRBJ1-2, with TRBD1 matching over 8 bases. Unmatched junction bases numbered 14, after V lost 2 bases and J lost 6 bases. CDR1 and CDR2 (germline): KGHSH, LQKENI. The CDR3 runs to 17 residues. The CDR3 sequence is CASSPNTGQDSGNGYTF. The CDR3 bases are TGTGCCAGCTCACCAAATACGGGACAGGATTCCGGGAATGGCTACACCTTC. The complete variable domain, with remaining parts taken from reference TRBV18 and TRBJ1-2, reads NAGVMQNPRHLVRRRGQEARLRCSPMKGHSHVYWYRQLPEEGLKFMVYLQKENIIDESGMPKERFSAEFPKEGPSILRIQQVVRGDSAAYFCASSPNTGQDSGNGYTFGSGTRLTVV.

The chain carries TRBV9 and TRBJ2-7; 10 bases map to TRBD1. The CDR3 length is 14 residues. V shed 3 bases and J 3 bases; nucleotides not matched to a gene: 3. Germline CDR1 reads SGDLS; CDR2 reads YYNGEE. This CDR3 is CASSARDRGYEQYF. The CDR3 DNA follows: TGTGCCAGCAGCGCGCGGGACAGGGGCTACGAGCAGTACTTC.

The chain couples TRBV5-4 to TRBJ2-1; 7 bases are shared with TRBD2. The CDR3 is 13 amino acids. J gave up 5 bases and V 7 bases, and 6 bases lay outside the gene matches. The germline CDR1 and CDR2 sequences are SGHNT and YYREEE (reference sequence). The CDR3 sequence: CASGGGFHNEQFF. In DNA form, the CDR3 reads TGTGCCAGCGGGGGGGGGTTCCACAATGAGCAGTTCTTC.

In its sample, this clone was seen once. This CDR3 is CASSSGTVLNTEAFF. In DNA form, the CDR3 reads TGCGCCAGCAGCTCGGGGACAGTTTTGAACACTGAAGCTTTCTTT. The chain links TRBV4-1 to TRBJ1-1; 7 positions agree with TRBD1. Germline V gene lookup returns CDR1 MGHRA and CDR2 YSYEKL. V trimming: 5 bases; J trimming: 0 bases; junction bases outside the gene matches: 6. This CDR3 is built from 15 residues.

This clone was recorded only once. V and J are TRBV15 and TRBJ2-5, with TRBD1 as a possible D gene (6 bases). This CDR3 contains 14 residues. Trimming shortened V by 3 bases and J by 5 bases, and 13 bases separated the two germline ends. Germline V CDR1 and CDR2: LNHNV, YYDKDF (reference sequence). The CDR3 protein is CATSRELDRETQYF. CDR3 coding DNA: TGTGCCACCAGCAGGGAACTCGACAGGGAGACCCAGTACTTC.

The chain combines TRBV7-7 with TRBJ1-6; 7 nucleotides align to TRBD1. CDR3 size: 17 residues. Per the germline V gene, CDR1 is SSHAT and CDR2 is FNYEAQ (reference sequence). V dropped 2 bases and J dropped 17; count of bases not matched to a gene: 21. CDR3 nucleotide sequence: TGTGCCAGCAGCTTACGCCGCCGGGCAGGGGGTATTCTTAAGGTCCACTTT. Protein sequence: CASSLRRRAGGILKVHF.

The CDR3 nucleotides read TGTGCCAGCAGCTGGGACAGGGGGCGGGATACGCAGTATTTT. Its translation: CASSWDRGRDTQYF. This chain uses TRBV5-4 with TRBJ2-3; TRBD1 aligns across 12 bases. The CDR3 contains 14 residues. The germline CDR1 and CDR2 sequences are SGHNT and YYREEE (reference sequence). V lost 3 bases to trimming and J lost 6 bases; unmatched junction nucleotides: 2.

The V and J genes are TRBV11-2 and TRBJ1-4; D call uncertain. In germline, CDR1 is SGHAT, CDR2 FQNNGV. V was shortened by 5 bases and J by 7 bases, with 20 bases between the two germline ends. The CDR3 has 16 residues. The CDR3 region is CASSIFGVGIVEKLFF. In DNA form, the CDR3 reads TGTGCCAGCAGCATATTCGGGGTGGGCATTGTTGAAAAACTGTTTTTT. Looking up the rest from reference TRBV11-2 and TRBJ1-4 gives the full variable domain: EAGVAQSPRYKIIEKRQSVAFWCNPISGHATLYWYQQILGQGPKLLIQFQNNGVVDDSQLPKDRFSAERLKGVDSTLKIQPAKLEDSAVYLCASSIFGVGIVEKLFFGSGTQLSVL.

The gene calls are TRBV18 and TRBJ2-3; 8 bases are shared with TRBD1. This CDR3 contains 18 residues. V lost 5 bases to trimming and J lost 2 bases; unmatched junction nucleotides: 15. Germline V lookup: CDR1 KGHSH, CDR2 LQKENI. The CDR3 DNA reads TGTGCCAGCTCATCCGCCCCCCCGGGACAGGTAATCACAGATACGCAGTATTTT. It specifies CASSSAPPGQVITDTQYF.

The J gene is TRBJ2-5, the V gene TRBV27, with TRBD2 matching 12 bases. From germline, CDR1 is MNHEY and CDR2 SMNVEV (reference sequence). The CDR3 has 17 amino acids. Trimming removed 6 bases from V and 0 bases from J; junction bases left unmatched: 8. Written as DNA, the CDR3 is TGTGCCAGCAGCGAGGGACTAGCGGGCATGTACCAAGAGACCCAGTACTTC. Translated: CASSEGLAGMYQETQYF.

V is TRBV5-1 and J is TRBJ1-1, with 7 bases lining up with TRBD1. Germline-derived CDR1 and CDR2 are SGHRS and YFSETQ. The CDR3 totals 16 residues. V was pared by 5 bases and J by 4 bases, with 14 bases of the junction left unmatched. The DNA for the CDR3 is TGCGCCAGCAGTCTGGGGTTAGGGGGCGATCTCACTGAAGCTTTCTTT. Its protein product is CASSLGLGGDLTEAFF.

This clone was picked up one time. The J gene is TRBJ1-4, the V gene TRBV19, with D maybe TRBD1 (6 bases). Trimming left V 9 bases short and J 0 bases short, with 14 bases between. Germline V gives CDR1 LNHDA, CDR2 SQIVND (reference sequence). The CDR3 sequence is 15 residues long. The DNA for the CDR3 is TGTGCCAGCAAACAGGGATTTGCAACTAATGAAAAACTGTTTTTT. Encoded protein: CASKQGFATNEKLFF.

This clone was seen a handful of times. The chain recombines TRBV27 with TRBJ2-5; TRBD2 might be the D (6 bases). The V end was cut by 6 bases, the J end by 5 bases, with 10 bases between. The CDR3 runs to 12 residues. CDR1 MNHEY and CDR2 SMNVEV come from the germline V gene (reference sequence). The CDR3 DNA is TGTGCCAGCAGCACAGGAGGGGAGACCCAGTACTTC. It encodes CASSTGGETQYF.

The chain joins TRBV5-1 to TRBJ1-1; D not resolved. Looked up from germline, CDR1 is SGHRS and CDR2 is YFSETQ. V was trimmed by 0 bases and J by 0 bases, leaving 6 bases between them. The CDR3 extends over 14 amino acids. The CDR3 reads CASSLGPLNTEAFF. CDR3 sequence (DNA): TGCGCCAGCAGCTTGGGTCCCTTGAACACTGAAGCTTTCTTT.

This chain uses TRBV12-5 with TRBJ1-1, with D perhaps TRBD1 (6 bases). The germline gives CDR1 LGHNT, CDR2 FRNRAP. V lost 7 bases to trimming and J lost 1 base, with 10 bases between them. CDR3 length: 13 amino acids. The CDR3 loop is CASDMTGNTEAFF. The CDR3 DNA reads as TGTGCTAGTGATATGACAGGGAACACTGAAGCTTTCTTT.

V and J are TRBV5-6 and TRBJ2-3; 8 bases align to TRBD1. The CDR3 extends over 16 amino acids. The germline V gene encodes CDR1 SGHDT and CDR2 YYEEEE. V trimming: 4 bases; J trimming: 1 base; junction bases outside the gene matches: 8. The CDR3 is CASSPRDRRRTDTQYF. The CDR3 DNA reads TGTGCCAGCAGCCCCAGGGACAGGAGGCGCACAGATACGCAGTATTTT.

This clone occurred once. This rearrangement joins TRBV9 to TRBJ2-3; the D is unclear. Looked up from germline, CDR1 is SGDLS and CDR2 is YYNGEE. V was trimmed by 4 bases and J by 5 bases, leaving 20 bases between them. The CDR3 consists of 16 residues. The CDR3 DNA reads TGTGCCAGCAGCCGCACCGCACCCCTTGTTAGAGATACGCAGTATTTT. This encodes CASSRTAPLVRDTQYF.

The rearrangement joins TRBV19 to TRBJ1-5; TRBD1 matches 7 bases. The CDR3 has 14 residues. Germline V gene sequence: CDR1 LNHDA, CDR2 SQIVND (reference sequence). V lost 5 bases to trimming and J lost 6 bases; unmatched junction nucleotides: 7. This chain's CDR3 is CASSVTGFGQPQHF. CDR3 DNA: TGTGCCAGTAGTGTGACAGGGTTTGGTCAGCCCCAGCATTTT.

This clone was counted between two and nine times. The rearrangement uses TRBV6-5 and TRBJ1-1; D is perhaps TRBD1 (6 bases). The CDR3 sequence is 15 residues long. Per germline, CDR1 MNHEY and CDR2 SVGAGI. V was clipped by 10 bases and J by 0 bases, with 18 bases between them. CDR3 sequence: CATWGPETMNTEAFF. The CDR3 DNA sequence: TGTGCCACTTGGGGGCCGGAGACCATGAACACTGAAGCTTTCTTT.